This T cell receptor beta chain was identified during a study of OX40 agonist ivuxolimab in advanced cancers. The overall study: The diagnoses of dose-escalation patients were hepatocellular carcinoma, melanoma, renal cell or head and neck cancer. 30% to 40% of patients had received prior checkpoint inhibitor therapy. Notes on the study in general: CD8+ T cells showed, on average, more clonal expansion than CD4+ cells.

Autoimmune disease history or systemic immunosuppression led to patients being barred. V lost 4 bases to trimming and J lost 4 bases; unmatched junction nucleotides: 8. The CDR3 is 15 amino acids. The germline V gene has CDR1 SGHKS and CDR2 YYEKEE (reference sequence). This clone was seen once. Its target is unknown. Some clones are missing from TCRdb's copy, which holds only in-frame ones; the method was immunoSEQ multiplex PCR. The sample includes about 22,000 clones, around 87% of them seen just once. The clonotype was recovered from an adult with an advanced solid tumor such as melanoma, head and neck, liver or kidney cancer. The input for sequencing was CD4+ or CD8+ T cells sorted from blood, taken in a trial of the OX40 agonist ivuxolimab. This chain links TRBV5-5 with TRBJ2-3; TRBD2 agrees at 8 bases. The CDR3 spells CASSPRGGRSDTQYF. The CDR3 nucleotides are TGTGCCAGCAGCCCACGGGGGGGGCGGTCAGATACGCAGTATTTT.